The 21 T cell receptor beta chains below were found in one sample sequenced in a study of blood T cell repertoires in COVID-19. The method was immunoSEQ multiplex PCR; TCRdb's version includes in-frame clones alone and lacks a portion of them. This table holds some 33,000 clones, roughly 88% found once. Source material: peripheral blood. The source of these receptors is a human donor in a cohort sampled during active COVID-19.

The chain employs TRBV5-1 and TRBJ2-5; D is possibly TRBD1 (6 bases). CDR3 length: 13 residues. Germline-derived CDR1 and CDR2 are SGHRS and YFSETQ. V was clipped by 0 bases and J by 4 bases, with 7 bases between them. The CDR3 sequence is CASSLGGGETQYF. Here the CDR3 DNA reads TGCGCCAGCAGCTTGGGAGGGGGAGAGACCCAGTACTTC.

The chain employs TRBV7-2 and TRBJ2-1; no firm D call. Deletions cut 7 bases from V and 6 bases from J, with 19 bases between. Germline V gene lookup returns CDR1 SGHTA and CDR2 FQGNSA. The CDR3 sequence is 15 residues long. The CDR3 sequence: CASTPLRSRGNEQFF. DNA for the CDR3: TGTGCCAGCACCCCTCTTCGGTCCCGAGGCAATGAGCAGTTCTTC.

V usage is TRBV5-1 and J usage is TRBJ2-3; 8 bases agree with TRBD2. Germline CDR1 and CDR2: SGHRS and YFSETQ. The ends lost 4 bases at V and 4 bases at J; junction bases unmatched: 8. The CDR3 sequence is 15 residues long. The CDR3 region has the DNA TGCGCCAGCAGCCCCGGGGGGGGGCGCCCAGATACGCAGTATTTT. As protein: CASSPGGGRPDTQYF.

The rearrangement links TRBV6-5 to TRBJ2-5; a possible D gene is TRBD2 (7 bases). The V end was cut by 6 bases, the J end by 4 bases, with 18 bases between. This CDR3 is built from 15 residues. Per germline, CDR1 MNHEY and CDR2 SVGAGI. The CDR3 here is CASRGGGAGRETQYF. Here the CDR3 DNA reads TGTGCCAGCAGAGGGGGGGGTGCCGGTCGAGAGACCCAGTACTTC.

This chain's CDR3 is CASSPGTGSDTQYF. CDR3 coding DNA: TGTGCCAGCTCACCGGGGACAGGGTCAGATACGCAGTATTTT. V is TRBV18 and J is TRBJ2-3, with 9 bases lining up with TRBD1. Germline trimming cut 3 bases from V and 4 bases from J; bases unmatched to any gene: 2. Per the germline V gene, CDR1 is KGHSH and CDR2 is LQKENI. The CDR3 has 14 residues.

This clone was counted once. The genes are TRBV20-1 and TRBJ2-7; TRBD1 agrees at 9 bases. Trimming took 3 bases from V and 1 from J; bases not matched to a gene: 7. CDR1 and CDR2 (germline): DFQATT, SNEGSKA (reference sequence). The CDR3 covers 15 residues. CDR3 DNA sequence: TGCAGTGCTAGTGGGGGGACAGGGTTATCCTACGAGCAGTACTTC. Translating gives CSASGGTGLSYEQYF.

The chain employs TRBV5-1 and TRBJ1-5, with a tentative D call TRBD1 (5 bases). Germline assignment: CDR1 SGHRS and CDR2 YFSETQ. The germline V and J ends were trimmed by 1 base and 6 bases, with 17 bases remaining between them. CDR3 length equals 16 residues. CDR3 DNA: TGCGCCAGCAGCTTGAGAGGCCTGGGGGAGGGTCAGCCCCAGCATTTT. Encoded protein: CASSLRGLGEGQPQHF. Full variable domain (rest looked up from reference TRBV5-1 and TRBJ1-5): KAGVTQTPRYLIKTRGQQVTLSCSPISGHRSVSWYQQTPGQGLQFLFEYFSETQRNKGNFPGRFSGRQFSNSRSEMNVSTLELGDSALYLCASSLRGLGEGQPQHFGDGTRLSIL.

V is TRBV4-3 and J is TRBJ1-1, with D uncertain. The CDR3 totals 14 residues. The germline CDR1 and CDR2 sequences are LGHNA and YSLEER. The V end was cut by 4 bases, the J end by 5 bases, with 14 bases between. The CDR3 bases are TGCGCCAGCAGCCGCTCCTTTGAGGGTACTGAAGCTTTCTTT. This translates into CASSRSFEGTEAFF.

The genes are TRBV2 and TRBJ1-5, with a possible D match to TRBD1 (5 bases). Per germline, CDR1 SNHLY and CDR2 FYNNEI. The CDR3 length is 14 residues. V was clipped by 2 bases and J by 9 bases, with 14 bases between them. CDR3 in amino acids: CASSEQGLPGPQHF. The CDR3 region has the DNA TGTGCCAGCAGTGAACAGGGACTGCCAGGGCCCCAGCATTTT.

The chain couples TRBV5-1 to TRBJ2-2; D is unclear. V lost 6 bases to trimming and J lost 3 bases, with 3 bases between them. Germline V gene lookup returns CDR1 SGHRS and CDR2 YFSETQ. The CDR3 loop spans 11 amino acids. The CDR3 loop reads CASTDTGELFF. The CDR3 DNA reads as TGCGCCAGCACCGACACCGGGGAGCTGTTTTTT.

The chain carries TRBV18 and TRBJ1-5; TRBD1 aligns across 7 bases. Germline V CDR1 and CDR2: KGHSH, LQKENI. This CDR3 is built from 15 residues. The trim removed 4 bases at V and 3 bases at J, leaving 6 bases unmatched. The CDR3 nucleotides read TGTGCCAGCTCACTACCGGGACAGCACAATCAGCCCCAGCATTTT. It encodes CASSLPGQHNQPQHF. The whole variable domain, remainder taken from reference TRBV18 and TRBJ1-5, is NAGVMQNPRHLVRRRGQEARLRCSPMKGHSHVYWYRQLPEEGLKFMVYLQKENIIDESGMPKERFSAEFPKEGPSILRIQQVVRGDSAAYFCASSLPGQHNQPQHFGDGTRLSIL.

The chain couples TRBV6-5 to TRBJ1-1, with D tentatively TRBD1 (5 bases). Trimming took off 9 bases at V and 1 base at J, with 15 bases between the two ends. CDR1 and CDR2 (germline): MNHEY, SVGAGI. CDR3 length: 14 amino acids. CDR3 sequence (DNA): TGTGCCAGTCAGCGGGGGACGGAGAACACTGAAGCTTTCTTT. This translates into CASQRGTENTEAFF.

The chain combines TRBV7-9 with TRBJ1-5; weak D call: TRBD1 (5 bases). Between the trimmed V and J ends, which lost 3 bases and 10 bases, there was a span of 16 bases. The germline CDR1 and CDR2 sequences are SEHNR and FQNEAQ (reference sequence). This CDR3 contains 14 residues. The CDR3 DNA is TGTGCCAGCAGCTTCGACAGCGACCAAAGTCCCCAGCATTTT. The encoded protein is CASSFDSDQSPQHF.

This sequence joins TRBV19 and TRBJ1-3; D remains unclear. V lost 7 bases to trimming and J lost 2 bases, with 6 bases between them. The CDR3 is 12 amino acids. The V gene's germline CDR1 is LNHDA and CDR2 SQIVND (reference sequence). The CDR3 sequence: CASNGPGNTIYF. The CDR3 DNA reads TGTGCCAGTAACGGTCCTGGAAACACCATATATTTT.

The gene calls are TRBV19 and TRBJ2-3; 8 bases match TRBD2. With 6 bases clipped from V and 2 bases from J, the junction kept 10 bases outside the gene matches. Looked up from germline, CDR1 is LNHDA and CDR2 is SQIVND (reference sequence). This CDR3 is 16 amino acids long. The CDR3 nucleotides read TGTGCCAGTAGCCGACGAAGCGGGGGAGCCACAGATACGCAGTATTTT. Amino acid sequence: CASSRRSGGATDTQYF.

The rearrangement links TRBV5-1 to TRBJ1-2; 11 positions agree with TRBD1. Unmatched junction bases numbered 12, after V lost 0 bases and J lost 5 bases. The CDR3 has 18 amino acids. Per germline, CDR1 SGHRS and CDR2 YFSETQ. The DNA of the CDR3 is TGCGCCAGCAGCTTGGGACCCGGGACAGGGGGTAGAGAGTATGGCTACACCTTC. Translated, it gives CASSLGPGTGGREYGYTF.

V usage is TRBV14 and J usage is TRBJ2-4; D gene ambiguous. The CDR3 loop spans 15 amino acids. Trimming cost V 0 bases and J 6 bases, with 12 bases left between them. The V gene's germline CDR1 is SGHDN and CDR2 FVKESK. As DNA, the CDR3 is TGTGCCAGCAGCCAAGATGTCTCTCCGGGAAACATTCAGTACTTC. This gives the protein CASSQDVSPGNIQYF.

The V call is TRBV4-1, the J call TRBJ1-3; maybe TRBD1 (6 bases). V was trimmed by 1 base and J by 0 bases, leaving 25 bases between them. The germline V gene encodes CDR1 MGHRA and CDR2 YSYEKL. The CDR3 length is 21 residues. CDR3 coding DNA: TGCGCCAGCAGCCAAGTCCCCTTCCTCGGACGGACAGAGAGCTCTGGAAACACCATATATTTT. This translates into CASSQVPFLGRTESSGNTIYF.

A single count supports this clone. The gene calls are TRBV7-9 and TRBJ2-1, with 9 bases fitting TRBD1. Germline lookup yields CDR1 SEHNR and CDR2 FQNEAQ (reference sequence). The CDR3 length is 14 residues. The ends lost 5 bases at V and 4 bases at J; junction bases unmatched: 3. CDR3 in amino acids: CASSQGQGYNEQFF. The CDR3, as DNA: TGTGCCAGCAGCCAGGGACAGGGTTACAATGAGCAGTTCTTC.

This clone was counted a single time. CDR3 protein: CASSTTSRGRTGELFF. CDR3 coding DNA: TGTGCCAGTAGTACGACTAGCCGGGGGCGCACCGGGGAGCTGTTTTTT. The genes are TRBV19 and TRBJ2-2, with D tentatively TRBD2 (7 bases). CDR3 size: 16 residues. CDR1 and CDR2 (germline): LNHDA, SQIVND (reference sequence). Trimming left V 4 bases short and J 4 bases short, with 16 bases between.

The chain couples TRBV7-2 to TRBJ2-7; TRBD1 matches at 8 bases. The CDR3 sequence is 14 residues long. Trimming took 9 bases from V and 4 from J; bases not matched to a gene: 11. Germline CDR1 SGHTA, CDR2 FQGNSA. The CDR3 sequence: CASTTSRGPYEQYF. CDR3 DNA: TGTGCCAGTACGACCTCCAGGGGGCCGTACGAGCAGTACTTC.